These 21 T cell receptor beta chains came from one sample sequenced in a study of blood T cells in healthy people across ages. Primed by a sample-barcoded 5' primer and a J-beta primer mix, a second PCR proceeded for about 6 to 11 cycles. From the 5' RACE reads, TCRdb called clonotypes with MiXCR, one entry per CDR3 protein. The sample consists of hundreds of thousands of distinct CDR3 sequences, under 80% of them appearing once. Sequencing was performed on blood. Source of these receptors: a man aged 25 to 40 in good health.

The gene calls are TRBV4-3 and TRBJ1-4, with 10 bases matching TRBD1. The CDR3 spans 16 residues. Germline lookup yields CDR1 LGHNA and CDR2 YSLEER. The V segment lost 4 bases and the J segment 7 bases; nucleotides outside the gene matches: 9. CDR3 DNA: TGCGCCAGCAGCCTGGGGACAGGGGAAAGAAGTGAAAAACTGTTTTTT. This translates into CASSLGTGERSEKLFF.

This clonotype occurred many times. J is TRBJ2-7 and V is TRBV28; D not resolved. V was shortened by 2 bases and J by 3 bases, with 8 bases between the two germline ends. CDR1 MDHEN and CDR2 SYDVKM come from the germline V gene. The CDR3 has 13 residues. The CDR3 protein is CASSLGQHYEQYF. The CDR3, as DNA: TGTGCCAGCAGTTTAGGGCAGCACTACGAGCAGTACTTC.

The chain recombines TRBV5-1 with TRBJ2-1, with D perhaps being TRBD1 or TRBD2 (5 bases each). The CDR3 loop spans 14 amino acids. The V end was cut by 3 bases, the J end by 6 bases, with 13 bases between. Germline V gene data show CDR1 as SGHRS and CDR2 as YFSETQ. The CDR3 bases are TGCGCCAGCAGCTCGGCGAGGGGTGTCAATGAGCAGTTCTTC. Encoded protein: CASSSARGVNEQFF.

Written as DNA, the CDR3 is TGTGCCAGCAGCTTAATGGCGGGGGGGTCCCAAGAGACCCAGTACTTC. Protein: CASSLMAGGSQETQYF. The J gene is TRBJ2-5, the V gene TRBV7-3; 9 positions match TRBD2. After removal of 1 base from V and 1 base from J, the junction contained 4 bases not matched to a gene. Germline V gene sequence: CDR1 SGHTA, CDR2 FQGTGA. CDR3 size: 16 residues.

The V and J genes are TRBV4-1 and TRBJ2-7, with D unresolved. The CDR3 loop spans 15 amino acids. CDR1 is MGHRA and CDR2 is YSYEKL in the germline V gene. Trimming took off 0 bases at V and 5 bases at J, with 14 bases between the two ends. CDR3 sequence (DNA): TGCGCCAGCAGCCAAGAAGTACCCCGGGCCGACGAGCAGTACTTC. Encoded protein: CASSQEVPRADEQYF.

The chain joins TRBV5-1 to TRBJ2-7; D may be TRBD2 (6 bases). Trimming removed 5 bases at V and 0 bases at J, with 9 bases between. Germline V gene lookup returns CDR1 SGHRS and CDR2 YFSETQ. The CDR3 runs to 13 residues. The CDR3 region is CASRPGVSYEQYF. DNA of the CDR3: TGCGCCAGCAGACCGGGGGTCTCCTACGAGCAGTACTTC.

This clonotype was seen more than once but under ten times. The DNA of the CDR3 is TGTGCCAGCAGCGAACCCCGTTACAATGAGCAGTTCTTC. This encodes CASSEPRYNEQFF. The chain joins TRBV9 to TRBJ2-1; D remains unclear. V was trimmed by 3 bases and J by 4 bases, leaving 8 bases between them. The CDR3 covers 13 residues. Per germline, CDR1 SGDLS and CDR2 YYNGEE. The variable domain in full, completed from reference TRBV9 and TRBJ2-1, reads DSGVTQTPKHLITATGQRVTLRCSPRSGDLSVYWYQQSLDQGLQFLIQYYNGEERAKGNILERFSAQQFPDLHSELNLSSLELGDSALYFCASSEPRYNEQFFGPGTRLTVL.

The chain couples TRBV12-3 or TRBV12-4 to TRBJ2-1, with 12 bases lining up with TRBD2. Unmatched junction bases numbered 19, after V lost 5 bases and J lost 8 bases. The CDR3 length is 19 residues. The CDR3 reads CASSPVTGLAGGMGDEQFF. The CDR3 nucleotides read TGTGCCAGCAGTCCCGTTACGGGCCTAGCGGGGGGGATGGGAGATGAGCAGTTCTTC.

A remark on this clonotype: One end of the junction fails to match germline, which may point to a read error. The chain is built from TRBV19 and TRBJ2-3, with D possibly TRBD2 on 5 matching bases. Germline loops: CDR1 LNHDA, CDR2 SQIVND (reference sequence). This CDR3 has 12 amino acids. The CDR3 DNA sequence: TGTGCCAGCAGTATACCGGGGGATACGCAGTATTTT. This translates into CASSIPGDTQYF.

This sequence joins TRBV3-1 and TRBJ2-1, with D possibly matching TRBD2 (5 bases). This CDR3 comprises 14 residues. The V gene lost 4 bases and the J gene lost 6 bases, with 13 bases spanning the gap. Germline V gene data show CDR1 as LGHDT and CDR2 as YNNKEL (reference sequence). In DNA form, the CDR3 reads TGTGCCAGCAGCCTCTTCATTGAGGGCAATGAGCAGTTCTTC. Translating gives CASSLFIEGNEQFF.

The chain is built from TRBV20-1 and TRBJ2-4; D is unclear. The CDR3 consists of 14 residues. Germline V gene sequence: CDR1 DFQATT, CDR2 SNEGSKA (reference sequence). The V end lost 1 base, the J end lost 4 bases, and 11 bases lay between the germline ends. CDR3 nucleotides: TGCAGTGCTAGAGGATTGGGCACAAAAAACATTCAGTACTTC. This gives the protein CSARGLGTKNIQYF.

This chain links TRBV7-2 with TRBJ2-2; TRBD1 or TRBD2 may be the D gene (5 bases each). Trimming left V 1 base short and J 5 bases short, with 14 bases between. The length of the CDR3 is 16 residues. Germline V gene sequence: CDR1 SGHTA, CDR2 FQGNSA. The CDR3 is CASSLVTGTRTGELFF. The CDR3 DNA reads as TGTGCCAGCAGCTTAGTAACGGGGACGAGGACCGGGGAGCTGTTTTTT.

The V call is TRBV24-1, the J call TRBJ1-1; the D gene is possibly TRBD1 (6 bases). V was cut by 3 bases and J by 2 bases, with 12 bases left in between. The CDR3 is made up of 15 amino acids. Looked up from germline, CDR1 is KGHDR and CDR2 is SFDVKD. The CDR3 DNA reads TGTGCCACCAGTGATCCGACAGGTGGAAACACTGAAGCTTTCTTT. Translation gives CATSDPTGGNTEAFF.

V and J are TRBV12-3 or TRBV12-4 and TRBJ1-1; 9 nucleotides line up with TRBD1. V gave up 7 bases and J gave up 5 bases; unmatched junction bases: 5. The length of the CDR3 is 13 residues. The CDR3 DNA reads as TGTGCCAGCACCGGGACAGGGTTTACTGAAGCTTTCTTT. It yields the protein CASTGTGFTEAFF.

J is TRBJ2-2 and V is TRBV25-1, with D possibly TRBD1 on 5 matching bases. The length of the CDR3 is 15 residues. V was pared by 6 bases and J by 5 bases, with 16 bases between. CDR1 is MGHDK, CDR2 SYGVNS, per germline. The CDR3 sequence: CASRHRQDPTGELFF. CDR3 bases: TGTGCCAGCAGGCACAGGCAGGATCCTACCGGGGAGCTGTTTTTT. The variable domain in full, completed from reference TRBV25-1 and TRBJ2-2, reads EADIYQTPRYLVIGTGKKITLECSQTMGHDKMYWYQQDPGMELHLIHYSYGVNSTEKGDLSSESTVSRIRTEHFPLTLESARPSHTSQYLCASRHRQDPTGELFFGEGSRLTVL.

A few counts support this clonotype. The chain joins TRBV7-2 to TRBJ2-1, with a weak D call TRBD1 (7 bases). The germline V gene has CDR1 SGHTA and CDR2 FQGNSA. V was trimmed by 5 bases and J by 3 bases, leaving 14 bases between them. The CDR3 runs to 15 residues. The CDR3 region has the DNA TGTGCCAGCAGCCTCACCAGGGGGGACTACAATGAGCAGTTCTTC. Translation gives CASSLTRGDYNEQFF.

The V and J genes are TRBV4-3 and TRBJ2-7; a weak D match, TRBD1 (6 bases). Trimming cost V 8 bases and J 7 bases, with 15 bases left between them. In germline, CDR1 is LGHNA, CDR2 YSLEER. The CDR3 is made up of 12 amino acids. CDR3 amino acids: CASGLTGLEQYF. CDR3 nucleotides: TGCGCCAGCGGATTAACAGGGTTAGAGCAGTACTTC.

In this sample, this clonotype turned up a few times. V gene TRBV2 combines with J gene TRBJ2-3; 9 positions match TRBD1. V shed 6 bases and J 7 bases; nucleotides not matched to a gene: 2. The germline V gene has CDR1 SNHLY and CDR2 FYNNEI. This CDR3 spans 12 amino acids. The CDR3 DNA sequence: TGTGCCAGCAGGGGACAGGGAAATACGCAGTATTTT. It encodes CASRGQGNTQYF.

This clonotype was recorded a few times. The J gene is TRBJ2-7, the V gene TRBV27; 7 bases agree with TRBD2. CDR1 and CDR2 (germline): MNHEY, SMNVEV (reference sequence). V was pared by 6 bases and J by 2 bases, with 1 base of the junction left unmatched. This CDR3 spans 12 amino acids. In nucleotides, the CDR3 is TGTGCCAGCAGGGGGGGGGCCTACGAGCAGTACTTC. This gives the protein CASRGGAYEQYF.

V and J are TRBV3-1 and TRBJ2-7; the match to TRBD1 covers 8 bases. Germline values: CDR1 LGHDT, CDR2 YNNKEL (reference sequence). Trimming took 5 bases from V and 7 from J; bases not matched to a gene: 16. This CDR3 comprises 16 residues. CDR3: CASSSLPGGAYNEQYF. The CDR3 bases are TGTGCCAGCAGCTCACTCCCAGGGGGCGCCTACAATGAGCAGTACTTC.

The genes are TRBV7-9 and TRBJ1-2; D ambiguous. The V gene lost 5 bases and the J gene lost 3 bases, with 22 bases spanning the gap. Germline V lookup: CDR1 SEHNR, CDR2 FQNEAQ (reference sequence). The CDR3 has 17 residues. CDR3 residues: CASSERPGPTTHYGYTF. DNA for the CDR3: TGTGCCAGCAGCGAGAGACCGGGCCCCACAACTCACTATGGCTACACCTTC.